This entry lists 22 T cell receptor beta chains sequenced from one sample in a study of cytomegalovirus exposure and HLA in healthy donors. A multiplex PCR was run with 60 Vbeta primers and 13 Jbeta primers. Clones were read by immunoSEQ multiplex PCR, and TCRdb kept only the in-frame ones, dropping some. The sample yields around 150,000 clones, roughly 78% seen once. Sequenced input: PBMCs. The receptors come from a man aged 40-49 years in good health and CMV-seropositive.

The chain couples TRBV4-1 to TRBJ1-5; 8 nucleotides align to TRBD1. Germline CDR1 reads MGHRA; CDR2 reads YSYEKL. The CDR3 consists of 16 residues. J was trimmed by 2 bases and V by 2 bases; bases with no gene match: 5. CDR3 sequence reads: CASSQPSQGGNQPQHF. CDR3 DNA: TGCGCCAGCAGCCAACCTTCACAGGGGGGCAATCAGCCCCAGCATTTT.

This chain connects TRBV5-6 to TRBJ2-4; 8 nucleotides line up with TRBD2. From germline, CDR1 is SGHDT and CDR2 YYEEEE. Germline trimming cut 0 bases from V and 0 bases from J; bases unmatched to any gene: 2. The CDR3 spans 16 residues. CDR3 bases: TGTGCCAGCAGCTTGGGCGGGGGGATAGCCAAAAACATTCAGTACTTC. Protein: CASSLGGGIAKNIQYF.

This chain uses TRBV10-3 with TRBJ1-5; 7 nucleotides match TRBD1. The CDR3 is made up of 14 amino acids. Germline V CDR1 and CDR2: ENHRY, SYGVKD. V lost 7 bases and J lost 7; bases outside the gene matches: 10. CDR3 nucleotide sequence: TGTGCCATCACGTACAGGGGAGAAGGGCAGCCCCAGCATTTT. It translates to CAITYRGEGQPQHF.

The chain carries TRBV7-9 and TRBJ2-5, with D perhaps TRBD2 (5 bases). The DNA end lines up better with TRBJ2-7; the J call may be wrong. Germline V lookup: CDR1 SEHNR, CDR2 FQNEAQ (reference sequence). The CDR3 loop spans 13 amino acids. CDR3 nucleotides: TGTGCCAGCAGCTCTAGACCGGGGTACGAGCAGTACTTC. Encoded protein: CASSSRPGYEQYF.

The chain has TRBV15 and TRBJ2-7, with D possibly matching TRBD1 (5 bases). Trimming removed 2 bases at V and 7 bases at J, with 18 bases between. The V gene's germline CDR1 is LNHNV and CDR2 YYDKDF (reference sequence). This CDR3 has 15 residues. The CDR3 DNA reads TGTGCCACCAGCAGACGGGCTACAGGCCGTTCGGAGCAGTACTTC. Translated: CATSRRATGRSEQYF.

This chain uses TRBV6-6 with TRBJ2-7, with TRBD1 matching over 8 bases. J gave up 6 bases and V 7 bases, and 11 bases lay outside the gene matches. The CDR3 is 14 residues long. Germline loops: CDR1 MNHNY, CDR2 SVGAGI (reference sequence). The CDR3 bases are TGTGCCAGCACCTCCCAGACAGGGGATCTCGAGCAGTACTTC. Residues: CASTSQTGDLEQYF.

The gene calls are TRBV15 and TRBJ2-7, with a tentative D call TRBD2 (5 bases). Germline assignment: CDR1 LNHNV and CDR2 YYDKDF (reference sequence). V was cut by 6 bases and J by 0 bases, with 12 bases left in between. The CDR3 totals 14 residues. The CDR3 DNA reads as TGTGCCACCAGTCCCGGACTGTACTCCTACGAGCAGTACTTC. Protein product: CATSPGLYSYEQYF.

The chain has TRBV6-1 and TRBJ2-5; the match to TRBD1 covers 9 bases. Germline V gives CDR1 MNHNS, CDR2 SASEGT. This CDR3 has 19 amino acids. Unmatched junction bases numbered 18, after V lost 2 bases and J lost 5 bases. In DNA, the CDR3 is TGTGCCAGCAGTGAACCCCGGGGTTTGGGACAGGGCCCCCGGGAGACCCAGTACTTC. Its protein product is CASSEPRGLGQGPRETQYF.

This clone has a single count. The chain employs TRBV2 and TRBJ2-7, with a weak D call TRBD1 (6 bases). V was pared by 6 bases and J by 3 bases, with 15 bases between. The CDR3 is 14 amino acids. The germline V gene encodes CDR1 SNHLY and CDR2 FYNNEI. DNA of the CDR3: TGTGCCAGCAGGAGGGTCTCACAGGGCTACGAGCAGTACTTC. Translated, it gives CASRRVSQGYEQYF.

The chain employs TRBV7-9 and TRBJ2-3; D call uncertain. V lost 3 bases and J lost 5, with 6 bases in between. Germline V gene sequence: CDR1 SEHNR, CDR2 FQNEAQ (reference sequence). CDR3 size: 12 residues. In nucleotides, the CDR3 is TGTGCCAGCAGCTTGGTCGGAGATACGCAGTATTTT. As protein: CASSLVGDTQYF.

The V call is TRBV15, the J call TRBJ2-2, with TRBD1 matching 10 bases. This CDR3 contains 17 residues. From germline, CDR1 is LNHNV and CDR2 YYDKDF (reference sequence). The V segment lost 6 bases and the J segment 6 bases; nucleotides outside the gene matches: 13. CDR3 DNA: TGTGCCACCAGTGCGACAGGGGGCAATCAGAAGGCCGGGGAGCTGTTTTTT. Translation gives CATSATGGNQKAGELFF.

This chain joins TRBV6-1 and TRBJ1-2, with a possible D match to TRBD1 (6 bases). The germline gives CDR1 MNHNS, CDR2 SASEGT. This CDR3 region has 14 residues. Between the trimmed V and J ends, which lost 1 base and 8 bases, there was a span of 14 bases. As DNA, the CDR3 is TGTGCCAGCAGTGAAGTACTGGCAGGGGTAGGCTACACCTTC. It specifies CASSEVLAGVGYTF.

The chain joins TRBV27 to TRBJ2-1, with D possibly TRBD2 on 5 matching bases. V lost 6 bases to trimming and J lost 6 bases, with 12 bases between them. Germline CDR1 reads MNHEY; CDR2 reads SMNVEV (reference sequence). This CDR3 is built from 13 residues. CDR3 region: CASSPGLANEQFF. Written as DNA, the CDR3 is TGTGCCAGCAGCCCAGGACTCGCCAATGAGCAGTTCTTC.

The genes are TRBV7-8 and TRBJ2-5; 8 positions match TRBD1. The CDR3 is 14 residues long. Germline V gene data show CDR1 as SGHVS and CDR2 as FQNEAQ. J lost 3 bases, V lost 5 bases, and 5 bases had no gene match. DNA of the CDR3: TGTGCCAGCAGCCCAAAGGACAGGGAAGAGACCCAGTACTTC. It is translated as CASSPKDREETQYF.

The chain employs TRBV7-2 and TRBJ1-1, with D unclear. The CDR3 runs 16 residues. V lost 2 bases, J lost 5 bases, and 18 bases lay in between. Per the germline V gene, CDR1 is SGHTA and CDR2 is FQGNSA. The CDR3 loop reads CASSLHEGVRGTEAFF. The CDR3 region has the DNA TGTGCCAGCAGCTTACATGAAGGCGTCCGGGGAACTGAAGCTTTCTTT.

In this sample, this clone turned up a few times. This chain uses TRBV5-6 with TRBJ2-2; D gene ambiguous. CDR1 is SGHDT and CDR2 is YYEEEE in the germline V gene. V lost 6 bases, J lost 2 bases, and 17 bases lay in between. The CDR3 sequence is 16 residues long. The CDR3 DNA reads TGTGCCAGCACCCCCGGAGATCCTAGTAACACCGGGGAGCTGTTTTTT. Translated, it gives CASTPGDPSNTGELFF.

The chain has TRBV10-1 and TRBJ2-2, with 9 nucleotides matching TRBD1. Germline assignment: CDR1 WNHNN and CDR2 SYGVQD (reference sequence). This CDR3 contains 14 residues. J gave up 3 bases and V 8 bases, and 4 bases lay outside the gene matches. The CDR3 nucleotides read TGCGCCAGCGGACAGGGGTCCGACACCGGGGAGCTGTTTTTT. It yields the protein CASGQGSDTGELFF.

V is TRBV19 and J is TRBJ1-1; tentatively, D is TRBD1 (5 bases). V dropped 5 bases and J dropped 6 bases, with 16 bases sitting between them. The CDR3 spans 14 residues. The germline gives CDR1 LNHDA, CDR2 SQIVND (reference sequence). CDR3 in DNA: TGTGCCAGTAGTCTGGGACGAGGGAGGGCTGAAGCTTTCTTT. Translation: CASSLGRGRAEAFF.

CDR3 nucleotides: TGTGCCAGCAGCGGGGGACAGGGGACCGACACTGAAGCTTTCTTT. Amino acid sequence: CASSGGQGTDTEAFF. V usage is TRBV9 and J usage is TRBJ1-1; 10 bases fit TRBD1. There are 15 residues in the CDR3. Germline V gives CDR1 SGDLS, CDR2 YYNGEE. Trimming removed 3 bases from V and 3 bases from J; junction bases left unmatched: 5.

This chain links TRBV7-9 with TRBJ2-1; perhaps TRBD2 as D (6 bases). Trimming removed 4 bases at V and 5 bases at J, with 6 bases between. The CDR3 length is 12 residues. Germline lookup yields CDR1 SEHNR and CDR2 FQNEAQ (reference sequence). The CDR3 nucleotides read TGTGCCAGCAGCTGGGAGGACAATGAGCAGTTCTTC. As protein: CASSWEDNEQFF.

A single count supports this clone. The V and J genes are TRBV5-1 and TRBJ1-3; the D gene is possibly TRBD1 (6 bases). CDR3 size: 18 residues. Trimming removed 4 bases at V and 0 bases at J, with 20 bases between. Per germline, CDR1 SGHRS and CDR2 YFSETQ. The CDR3 spells CASSPSVRGASSGNTIYF. Here the CDR3 DNA reads TGCGCCAGCAGCCCGTCGGTTCGGGGGGCCTCCTCTGGAAACACCATATATTTT.

The V gene is TRBV12-1, the J gene TRBJ2-1; the D call in the table, TRBD2, was not verified against the DNA. TRBV12-1 is given as a pseudogene. CDR3 length: 17 residues. The CDR3 nucleotides read TGTGCCAGCGGACGTGAGACTAGCGGGGGGGCCTACAATGAGCAGTTCTTC. This sequence encodes CASGRETSGGAYNEQFF.